The rows below give T cell receptor beta chains drawn from one sample of a study of T cells in Graves' hyperthyroidism and ophthalmopathy. One entry per CDR3 protein results from TCRdb running MiXCR on the multiplex PCR reads. Altogether hundreds of thousands of distinct CDR3 sequences are present, roughly 14% being singletons, with the ten largest covering 7.7%. The sequenced sample consisted of blood. Receptor source: a woman aged 18-30 years with Graves' hyperthyroidism. Both conserved end residues are part of each CDR3. D genes are given only for firm matches. Clone size is not always given. Where it is, it says once, few, many or a class for expanded clones.

D: NA; V: TRBV6-1; J: TRBJ2-1; size: NA; DNA: TGTGCCAGCAGCCGACTAGAGGGGGGTGAGCAGTTCTTC; CDR3: CASSRLEGGEQFF
D: NA; V: TRBV30; J: TRBJ1-1; size: NA; DNA: TGTGCCTGGAGTGTACAGTGGGGGCGGGGAACTGAAGCTTTCTTT; CDR3: CAWSVQWGRGTEAFF
D: NA; V: TRBV3-1; J: TRBJ2-7; size: few; DNA: TGTGCCAGCAGCCAACGGATGGACGACGAGCAGTACTTC; CDR3: CASSQRMDDEQYF
D: NA; V: TRBV6-1; J: TRBJ2-2; size: NA; DNA: TGTGCCAGCAGTGAAGGTGGAGCGAACACCGGGGAGCTGTTTTTT; CDR3: CASSEGGANTGELFF
D: NA; V: TRBV5-1; J: TRBJ1-2; size: few; DNA: TGCGCCAGCAGCTTCGACACCACCACTAACTATGGCTACACCTTC; CDR3: CASSFDTTTNYGYTF
D: NA; V: TRBV10-3; J: TRBJ1-2; size: many; DNA: TGTGCCATCAGTGAGTCCTCTGGCACACCTAACTATGGCTACACCTTC; CDR3: CAISESSGTPNYGYTF
D: NA; V: TRBV6-1; J: TRBJ1-2; size: many; DNA: TGTGCCAGCAGTGCGTCCTCAGGGGCTGGCGGCTACACCTTC; CDR3: CASSASSGAGGYTF
D: TRBD2; V: TRBV7-9; J: TRBJ2-7; size: NA; DNA: TGTGCCAGCAGCTTAGGGACTAGCGGGGACGAGCAGTACTTC; CDR3: CASSLGTSGDEQYF
D: NA; V: TRBV5-1; J: TRBJ2-5; size: NA; DNA: TGCGCCAGCAGCTCCTCGGGGGACGTGGAGACCCAGTACTTC; CDR3: CASSSSGDVETQYF
D: NA; V: TRBV20-1; J: TRBJ1-4; size: many; DNA: TGCAGTGCTAGAGGACGAGACGGGGAAAAACTGTTTTTT; CDR3: CSARGRDGEKLFF
D: TRBD2; V: TRBV15; J: TRBJ2-3; size: many; DNA: TGTGCCACCAGCAGAGATCGTTGGCGGGGGGCCACAGATACGCAGTATTTT; CDR3: CATSRDRWRGATDTQYF
D: NA; V: TRBV18; J: TRBJ2-2; size: many; DNA: TGTGCCAGCTCACCAGGGAGACCCGGGGAGCTGTTTTTT; CDR3: CASSPGRPGELFF
D: NA; V: TRBV3-1; J: TRBJ2-7; size: many; DNA: TGTGCCAGCAGCCAAGGGGGCCGTCCTAGTGAGCAGTACTTC; CDR3: CASSQGGRPSEQYF
D: NA; V: TRBV10-3; J: TRBJ1-2; size: NA; DNA: TGTGCCATCGCCGTGGCAGGGGCTCGCGATGGCTACACCTTC; CDR3: CAIAVAGARDGYTF
D: NA; V: TRBV28; J: TRBJ1-4; size: few; DNA: TGTGCCAGCACCCTTTGGGGGGGCGCCGCAACTAATGAAAAACTGTTTTTT; CDR3: CASTLWGGAATNEKLFF
D: NA; V: TRBV14; J: TRBJ2-1; size: NA; DNA: TGTGCCAGCAGCCCACTCTACCCGGGGGCCGCGGGGAATGAGCAGTTCTTC; CDR3: CASSPLYPGAAGNEQFF
D: NA; V: TRBV7-8; J: TRBJ1-4; size: many; DNA: TGTGCCAGCAGCCGGTACGGGGGGTCAACTAATGAAAAACTGTTTTTT; CDR3: CASSRYGGSTNEKLFF
D: NA; V: TRBV10-3; J: TRBJ1-4; size: once; DNA: TGTGCCATCAGTGCCCGGGACTCAGAAAGACTGTTTTTT; CDR3: CAISARDSERLFF
D: NA; V: TRBV6-1; J: TRBJ1-4; size: few; DNA: TGTGCCACTGCGGGTCGGGGATTAACTAATGAAAAACTGTTTTTT; CDR3: CATAGRGLTNEKLFF
D: TRBD2; V: TRBV20-1; J: TRBJ2-7; size: many; DNA: TGCAGTGCTGGGCTGGCGGGGGGCGAGCAGTACTTC; CDR3: CSAGLAGGEQYF
D: NA; V: TRBV2; J: TRBJ1-2; size: many; DNA: TGTGCCAGCAGTGAAGCGCTTCGGCGGACTGGCTACACCTTC; CDR3: CASSEALRRTGYTF
D: TRBD1; V: TRBV4-1; J: TRBJ2-7; size: many; DNA: TGCGCCAGCAGCCAAGACCGGACAGGGGGCTCCTACGAGCAGTACTTC; CDR3: CASSQDRTGGSYEQYF
D: NA; V: TRBV7-3; J: TRBJ2-7; size: many; DNA: TGTGCCAGCATCGTGTCCCGAAGCTACGAGCAGTACTTC; CDR3: CASIVSRSYEQYF
D: NA; V: TRBV6-1; J: TRBJ1-5; size: many; DNA: TGTGCCAGCACCACTGAGACAGGTTATAGCAATCAGCCCCAGCATTTT; CDR3: CASTTETGYSNQPQHF
D: NA; V: TRBV5-1; J: TRBJ2-1; size: many; DNA: TGCGCCAGCAGCTTCAGTCAAGCTAAGGATGAGCAGTTCTTC; CDR3: CASSFSQAKDEQFF
D: NA; V: TRBV11-2; J: TRBJ1-2; size: many; DNA: TGTGCCAGCAGCTTAGATCCCTTTAACTATGGCTACACCTTC; CDR3: CASSLDPFNYGYTF
D: TRBD1; V: TRBV6-1; J: TRBJ1-2; size: many; DNA: TGTGCCAGCAGTCCCGGGACAGGGGACAACTATGGCTACACCTTC; CDR3: CASSPGTGDNYGYTF
D: NA; V: TRBV27; J: TRBJ2-6; size: many; DNA: TGTGCCAGCAGTTCCCCGAGATCTGGGGCCAACGTCCTGACTTTC; CDR3: CASSSPRSGANVLTF
D: TRBD1; V: TRBV10-3; J: TRBJ1-3; size: NA; DNA: TGTGCCACCGCCGGGACAGGGAAATATTCGGGAAACACCATATATTTT; CDR3: CATAGTGKYSGNTIYF
D: NA; V: TRBV20-1; J: TRBJ1-4; size: many; DNA: TGCAGTGCTAGAGATGGGTCGGCAGGGCCGTCTAATGAAAAACTGTTTTTT; CDR3: CSARDGSAGPSNEKLFF
D: NA; V: TRBV14; J: TRBJ1-2; size: many; DNA: TGTGCCAGCAGCCATAACAGGAACTATGGCTACACCTTC; CDR3: CASSHNRNYGYTF
D: NA; V: TRBV10-3; J: TRBJ2-6; size: many; DNA: TGTGCCATCAGCCAGGGGTCTGGGGCCAACGTCCTGACTTTC; CDR3: CAISQGSGANVLTF
D: NA; V: TRBV20-1; J: TRBJ1-6; size: many; DNA: TGCAGTGCTAGGGACCCAGGGTTAGCCTATAATTCACCCCTCCACTTT; CDR3: CSARDPGLAYNSPLHF
D: TRBD1; V: TRBV7-9; J: TRBJ2-3; size: many; DNA: TGTGCCAGCAGCCTTTTAATCGGGACAGGGTTTTTTTTCGTGGATACGCAGTATTTT; CDR3: CASSLLIGTGFFFVDTQYF
D: NA; V: TRBV19; J: TRBJ1-1; size: NA; DNA: TGTGCCAGTAGTACACAGGTCTTGAACACTGAAGCTTTCTTT; CDR3: CASSTQVLNTEAFF
D: TRBD2; V: TRBV11-2; J: TRBJ2-3; size: many; DNA: TGTGCCAGCAGCTTAGACCCCCGACTAGCGGGGGACGATACGCAGTATTTT; CDR3: CASSLDPRLAGDDTQYF
D: NA; V: TRBV5-1; J: TRBJ1-2; size: many; DNA: TGCGCCAGCAGCTCGGACGGAGACTTCGGCTACACCTTC; CDR3: CASSSDGDFGYTF
D: NA; V: TRBV7-3; J: TRBJ2-1; size: many; DNA: TGTGCCAGCAGCTCATCGGGCCTCCCCTCCTACAATGAGCAGTTCTTC; CDR3: CASSSSGLPSYNEQFF
D: NA; V: TRBV11-2; J: TRBJ1-6; size: many; DNA: TGTGCCAGCAGCTTAGTAGGGTGGAATTCACCCCTCCACTTT; CDR3: CASSLVGWNSPLHF
D: NA; V: TRBV25-1; J: TRBJ1-4; size: many; DNA: TGTGCCAGCAGTGGGTATTCGGGGGGCGGAGAAAAACTGTTTTTT; CDR3: CASSGYSGGGEKLFF
D: TRBD1; V: TRBV7-2; J: TRBJ1-5; size: many; DNA: TGTGCCAGCAGCCGTTTCGGGACAGGGGGGAATCAGCCCCAGCATTTT; CDR3: CASSRFGTGGNQPQHF
D: NA; V: TRBV7-9; J: TRBJ2-5; size: many; DNA: TGTGCCAGCAGCTTCCGGCCCGGGACCAAGTTTCAAGAGACCCAGTACTTC; CDR3: CASSFRPGTKFQETQYF
D: NA; V: TRBV5-1; J: TRBJ2-7; size: many; DNA: TGCGCCAGCAGCCCAGACAGGACGACCTCCTACGAGCAGTACTTC; CDR3: CASSPDRTTSYEQYF
D: TRBD1; V: TRBV20-1; J: TRBJ1-1; size: many; DNA: TGCAGTGCTAGAGATACAGGGGTCACTGAAGCTTTCTTT; CDR3: CSARDTGVTEAFF
D: NA; V: TRBV28; J: TRBJ2-1; size: many; DNA: TGTGCCAGCAGTTCCAGAGCCGCCGCTCTCTACAATGAGCAGTTCTTC; CDR3: CASSSRAAALYNEQFF
D: TRBD2; V: TRBV7-3; J: TRBJ2-1; size: many; DNA: TGTGCCAGCAGCTTAATCGCGGGGGGATACAATGAGCAGTTCTTC; CDR3: CASSLIAGGYNEQFF
D: TRBD2; V: TRBV30; J: TRBJ2-1; size: many; DNA: TGTGCCTGCCTGATAGCGGGGGGGTTCGATGAGCAGTTCTTC; CDR3: CACLIAGGFDEQFF